The rows below give T cell receptor beta chains drawn from one sample of a study of T cell responses to AZD1222 COVID-19 vaccine. Assay used: immunoSEQ multiplex PCR; TCRdb lists only in-frame clones, some missing. The sample lists fewer than 200,000 clones, around 90% seen once, with less than 2.5% in the top ten. The material was peripheral blood, obtained on day 0 of AZD1222 vaccination. The receptors derive from an adult in good health. The CDR3 runs from the conserved cysteine through the conserved F or W. The D gene is left open where the match is weak. Clone size is not always given. Where it is, it says once, few, many or a class for expanded clones.

V,size,D,J,DNA,CDR3
TRBV11-3,NA,TRBD1,TRBJ2-2,TGTGCCAGCGGGGACAGGGGGCCTACCTTTCCGTTTTTT,CASGDRGPTFPFF
TRBV11-2,NA,TRBD2,TRBJ2-7,TGTGCCAGCCGAGAGACGGGACTAGCCTACGAGCAGTACTTC,CASRETGLAYEQYF
TRBV28,once,NA,TRBJ1-5,TGTGCCAGCAGCCAGACTTTCGGGCCCCAGCATTTT,CASSQTFGPQHF
TRBV11-2,NA,NA,TRBJ2-7,TGTGCCAGCAGCTTAGGACGTTTCTACGAGCAGTACTTC,CASSLGRFYEQYF
TRBV24-1,NA,NA,TRBJ2-5,TGTGCCACCAGTGACCCAAGACAGGTTGGAAAGACCCAGTACTTC,CATSDPRQVGKTQYF
TRBV6-5,NA,NA,TRBJ1-6,TGTGCCAGCAGAAGGGAGAGCTCCTATAATTCACCCCTCCACTTT,CASRRESSYNSPLHF
TRBV19,NA,NA,TRBJ2-1,TGTGCCAGTAGTATAGATCTTTTTTCTGGACCTCCCTCCTACAATGAGCAGTTCTTC,CASSIDLFSGPPSYNEQFF
TRBV6-5,NA,NA,TRBJ1-2,TGTGCCGGCCGACAGGCCCTCTATGGCTACACCTTC,CAGRQALYGYTF
TRBV3-1/TRBV3-2,NA,NA,TRBJ1-2,TGTGCCAGCAGCCAAGGATTGCCGCTCCAAAGAGGCTACACCTTC,CASSQGLPLQRGYTF
TRBV27,NA,TRBD1,TRBJ2-7,TGTGCCAGCAGTAATCCTCCGGGACAGTATACCTACGAGCAGTACTTC,CASSNPPGQYTYEQYF
TRBV7-2,NA,NA,TRBJ1-5,TGTGCCAGCAGCTTAAATAAGGTTAGCAATCAGCCCCAGCATTTT,CASSLNKVSNQPQHF
TRBV5-1,NA,NA,TRBJ2-7,TGCGCCAGCAGCTTTGGAGGTTACGAGCAGTACTTC,CASSFGGYEQYF
TRBV9,NA,TRBD2,TRBJ2-1,TGTGCCAGCAGCTCGGGACTAGCGTTTTACAATGAGCAGTTCTTC,CASSSGLAFYNEQFF
TRBV5-8,NA,NA,TRBJ2-1,TGTGCCAGCCCAGACCAGGGGGGTAGTGAGCAGTTCTTC,CASPDQGGSEQFF
TRBV6-5,NA,NA,TRBJ2-5,TGTGCCAGCAGCACAGGGACTCAGATTCGAGAGACCCAGTACTTC,CASSTGTQIRETQYF
TRBV18,NA,NA,TRBJ1-1,TGTGCCAGCTCACCACGAAGGTTAGACACTGAAGCTTTCTTT,CASSPRRLDTEAFF
TRBV5-1,NA,TRBD1,TRBJ2-7,TGCGCCAGCAGCTTAAAGGGACAGCTGAGCTCCTACGAGCAGTACTTC,CASSLKGQLSSYEQYF
TRBV7-9,NA,TRBD1,TRBJ1-5,TGTGCCAGCAGCCCTGGGACAGGGAATAGCAATCAGCCCCAGCATTTT,CASSPGTGNSNQPQHF
TRBV28,NA,NA,TRBJ1-5,TGTGCCAGCAGTTCCCCTTTGAGGGAGCTCAATCAGCCCCAGCATTTT,CASSSPLRELNQPQHF
TRBV2,NA,NA,TRBJ1-6,TGTGCCAGCAGGGGCAGCTTGTCCTCCTATAATTCACCCCTCCACTTT,CASRGSLSSYNSPLHF
TRBV12-3/TRBV12-4,NA,NA,TRBJ2-7,TGTGCCAGCAGTTTAGCGGCCTACGAGCAGTACTTC,CASSLAAYEQYF
TRBV19,few,NA,TRBJ1-5,TGTGCCAGTAGTCAAGGGATGACAAATCAGCCCCAGCATTTT,CASSQGMTNQPQHF
TRBV28,NA,NA,TRBJ1-6,TGTGCCAGCAGTACGGGTGTAAATTCACCCCTCCACTTT,CASSTGVNSPLHF
TRBV19,once,TRBD1,TRBJ1-2,TGTGCCAGTAGTGCCCGGGCAGGGGGCTTCTATGGCTACACCTTC,CASSARAGGFYGYTF
TRBV15,once,NA,TRBJ1-6,TGTGCCACCAGCGACGCGGGACAAGGGTTATCACCCCTCCACTTT,CATSDAGQGLSPLHF
TRBV9,NA,TRBD2,TRBJ2-3,TGTGCCAGCAGCCCGAGGGGACTAGCGGCTAGCACAGATACGCAGTATTTT,CASSPRGLAASTDTQYF
TRBV6-7,few,TRBD1,TRBJ1-6,TGTGCCAGCAGCCCCGCCGGGACAGGACCGCAATCACCCCTCCACTTT,CASSPAGTGPQSPLHF
TRBV7-6,once,NA,TRBJ1-1,TGTGCCAGCAGCCTAACAACAGGAGCTCGGGAAGCTTTCTTT,CASSLTTGAREAFF
TRBV5-5,NA,NA,TRBJ2-7,TGTGCCAGCAGCTTGGTAGGGCAGGCGTACGAGCAGTACTTC,CASSLVGQAYEQYF
TRBV28,NA,TRBD2,TRBJ2-7,TGTGCCAGCAGTTTATTAGCGGGGAAAACTGAGCAGTACTTC,CASSLLAGKTEQYF
TRBV19,NA,TRBD1,TRBJ2-5,TGTGCCAGTAGCGGACAGGGGGTTATGGAGACCCAGTACTTC,CASSGQGVMETQYF
TRBV6-5,NA,TRBD1,TRBJ2-7,TGTGCCAGCATCCGACAGGGGGCGCGAGAGCAGTACTTC,CASIRQGAREQYF
TRBV29-1,NA,NA,TRBJ1-2,TGCAGCGTTGGGGGGGGCTCCCACGAAATTAACTATGGCTACACCTTC,CSVGGGSHEINYGYTF
TRBV11-2,NA,TRBD2,TRBJ2-7,TGTGCCAGCAGCTCTCGGACTAGCGGGAGGTATGAGCAGTACTTC,CASSSRTSGRYEQYF
TRBV19,NA,NA,TRBJ2-3,TGTGCCAGTCGGGACTCCAGCACAGATACGCAGTATTTT,CASRDSSTDTQYF
TRBV19,NA,NA,TRBJ1-1,TGTGCCAGTAGTATAGATAATTGGGAGCCCATGAACACTGAAGCTTTCTTT,CASSIDNWEPMNTEAFF
TRBV12-3/TRBV12-4,NA,NA,TRBJ1-2,TGTGCCAGCAGTACCGACGGGGGTCATGGCTACACCTTC,CASSTDGGHGYTF
TRBV29-1,NA,NA,TRBJ2-5,TGCAGCTGCAGGAGCGGAAAAGAGACCCAGTACTTC,CSCRSGKETQYF